A selection of T cell receptor beta chains follows, all from one sample in a study of control samples from healthy donors and cancer patients. Produced via immunoSEQ multiplex PCR; TCRdb's table is partial and in-frame only. The specimen's table records about 190,000 clones. Sample: blood. These receptors were taken from a woman in her thirties in good health. Both conserved end residues are part of each CDR3. The order of the fields is V gene, J gene, D gene, CDR3 protein, CDR3 DNA. D genes are given only for firm matches.

v_call: TRBV30
j_call: TRBJ1-6
d_call: TRBD1
cdr3_aa: CACRHRGINSPLHF
cdr3_nt: TGTGCCTGTAGACACAGGGGGATCAATTCACCCCTCCACTTT

v_call: TRBV28
j_call: TRBJ1-3
d_call: -
cdr3_aa: CASSLSAVFQLSGNTIYF
cdr3_nt: TGTGCCAGCAGTTTATCTGCGGTGTTTCAACTCTCTGGAAACACCATATATTTT

v_call: TRBV27
j_call: TRBJ2-7
d_call: TRBD1
cdr3_aa: CASSTTGGDEQYF
cdr3_nt: TGTGCCAGCAGTACGACAGGGGGTGACGAGCAGTACTTC

v_call: TRBV7-2
j_call: TRBJ1-2
d_call: -
cdr3_aa: CASSLAQGNYGYTF
cdr3_nt: TGTGCCAGCAGCTTAGCGCAGGGCAACTATGGCTACACCTTC

v_call: TRBV4-1
j_call: TRBJ1-2
d_call: -
cdr3_aa: CASSQDRGIRGINGYTF
cdr3_nt: TGCGCCAGCAGCCAAGATAGGGGGATCAGGGGCATCAATGGCTACACCTTC

v_call: TRBV5-1
j_call: TRBJ2-6
d_call: TRBD1
cdr3_aa: CASSPDREANVLTF
cdr3_nt: TGCGCCAGCAGCCCGGACAGGGAGGCCAACGTCCTGACTTTC

v_call: TRBV4-1
j_call: TRBJ2-5
d_call: -
cdr3_aa: CASRQVGEGALVETQYF
cdr3_nt: TGCGCCAGCAGACAAGTGGGTGAAGGAGCCCTAGTAGAGACCCAGTACTTC

v_call: TRBV28
j_call: TRBJ2-2
d_call: -
cdr3_aa: CASSMDKLLGAGELFF
cdr3_nt: TGTGCCAGCAGTATGGACAAACTTCTCGGGGCCGGGGAGCTGTTTTTT

v_call: TRBV6-2/TRBV6-3
j_call: TRBJ2-7
d_call: -
cdr3_aa: CASSYAYEQYF
cdr3_nt: TGTGCCAGCAGTTACGCCTACGAGCAGTACTTC

v_call: TRBV3-1/TRBV3-2
j_call: TRBJ2-2
d_call: TRBD2
cdr3_aa: CASSQPTSGGARAGELFF
cdr3_nt: TGTGCCAGCAGCCAACCGACTAGCGGGGGGGCCCGTGCCGGGGAGCTGTTTTTT

v_call: TRBV6-5
j_call: TRBJ2-7
d_call: TRBD1
cdr3_aa: CASSYLQGSAYEQYF
cdr3_nt: TGTGCCAGCAGTTACTTACAGGGGTCGGCCTACGAGCAGTACTTC

v_call: TRBV5-6
j_call: TRBJ1-2
d_call: -
cdr3_aa: CASSLEGIYYGYTF
cdr3_nt: TGTGCCAGCAGCTTGGAGGGTATCTACTATGGCTACACCTTC

v_call: TRBV5-1
j_call: TRBJ2-3
d_call: TRBD2
cdr3_aa: CASSLAVLAGPSTDTQYF
cdr3_nt: TGCGCCAGCAGCTTGGCCGTACTAGCGGGTCCTAGCACAGATACGCAGTATTTT

v_call: TRBV19
j_call: TRBJ2-7
d_call: TRBD2
cdr3_aa: CASSFSGGRYEQYF
cdr3_nt: TGTGCCAGTAGTTTTAGCGGGGGGCGCTACGAGCAGTACTTC

v_call: TRBV27
j_call: TRBJ1-1
d_call: -
cdr3_aa: CASSFGPTTEAFF
cdr3_nt: TGTGCCAGCAGTTTTGGTCCCACCACTGAAGCTTTCTTT

v_call: TRBV28
j_call: TRBJ1-6
d_call: -
cdr3_aa: CASSLRRGNSPLHF
cdr3_nt: TGTGCCAGCAGTTTAAGGCGGGGTAATTCACCCCTCCACTTT

v_call: TRBV5-1
j_call: TRBJ1-2
d_call: -
cdr3_aa: CASSPSAGIDYGYTF
cdr3_nt: TGCGCCAGCAGCCCCTCCGCGGGGATTGACTATGGCTACACCTTC

v_call: TRBV27
j_call: TRBJ1-1
d_call: -
cdr3_aa: CASSLSRTNTEAFF
cdr3_nt: TGTGCCAGCAGTTTATCACGGACGAACACTGAAGCTTTCTTT

v_call: TRBV19
j_call: TRBJ1-1
d_call: -
cdr3_aa: CASNPKGLTEAFF
cdr3_nt: TGTGCCAGTAACCCCAAGGGCCTCACTGAAGCTTTCTTT

v_call: TRBV10-2
j_call: TRBJ2-5
d_call: TRBD1
cdr3_aa: CASGTGEETQYF
cdr3_nt: TGCGCCAGTGGAACAGGGGAGGAGACCCAGTACTTC

v_call: TRBV5-4
j_call: TRBJ1-6
d_call: -
cdr3_aa: CASSLDRVASPLHF
cdr3_nt: TGTGCCAGCAGCTTGGACAGGGTTGCTTCACCCCTCCACTTT

v_call: TRBV27
j_call: TRBJ2-3
d_call: -
cdr3_aa: CASSFGDTQYF
cdr3_nt: TGTGCCAGCAGTTTCGGAGATACGCAGTATTTT

v_call: TRBV6-5
j_call: TRBJ1-4
d_call: TRBD1
cdr3_aa: CASSYGTGGFYEKLFF
cdr3_nt: TGTGCCAGCAGTTACGGGACAGGGGGATTTTATGAAAAACTGTTTTTT

v_call: TRBV5-1
j_call: TRBJ2-2
d_call: -
cdr3_aa: CASSLWSGELFF
cdr3_nt: TGCGCCAGCAGCTTGTGGTCCGGGGAGCTGTTTTTT

v_call: TRBV15
j_call: TRBJ2-1
d_call: -
cdr3_aa: CATSRDPPSSYNEQFF
cdr3_nt: TGTGCCACCAGCCGTGACCCACCGAGCTCCTACAATGAGCAGTTCTTC

v_call: TRBV4-3
j_call: TRBJ1-2
d_call: -
cdr3_aa: CASSQEQDLYGYTF
cdr3_nt: TGCGCCAGCAGCCAAGAACAGGACCTCTATGGCTACACCTTC

v_call: TRBV7-9
j_call: TRBJ2-7
d_call: TRBD2
cdr3_aa: CASSLWEGEYF
cdr3_nt: TGTGCCAGCAGCTTGTGGGAGGGAGAGTACTTC

v_call: TRBV5-4
j_call: TRBJ2-7
d_call: -
cdr3_aa: CASSPGRNRDSYEQYF
cdr3_nt: TGTGCCAGCAGCCCCGGGCGGAACAGGGATAGTTACGAGCAGTACTTC

v_call: TRBV2
j_call: TRBJ1-1
d_call: TRBD1
cdr3_aa: CASSESQGAVSEAFF
cdr3_nt: TGTGCCAGCAGTGAATCGCAGGGGGCTGTTTCTGAAGCTTTCTTT

v_call: TRBV7-9
j_call: TRBJ1-2
d_call: -
cdr3_aa: CASSSMDTF
cdr3_nt: TGTGCCAGCAGTAGTATGGACACCTTC

v_call: TRBV6-1
j_call: TRBJ1-2
d_call: -
cdr3_aa: CASSEAHGKYGYTF
cdr3_nt: TGTGCCAGCAGTGAAGCGCACGGTAAATATGGCTACACCTTC

v_call: TRBV6-1
j_call: TRBJ1-2
d_call: -
cdr3_aa: CASSEVLGTANYGYTF
cdr3_nt: TGTGCCAGCAGTGAAGTCCTGGGTACAGCTAACTATGGCTACACCTTC

v_call: TRBV9
j_call: TRBJ2-2
d_call: -
cdr3_aa: CASSVRVGRNTGELFF
cdr3_nt: TGTGCCAGCAGCGTCCGGGTCGGGAGGAACACCGGGGAGCTGTTTTTT

v_call: TRBV6-5
j_call: TRBJ1-3
d_call: -
cdr3_aa: CASSPTGNSGNTIYF
cdr3_nt: TGTGCCAGCAGTCCTACAGGCAACTCTGGAAACACCATATATTTT

v_call: TRBV28
j_call: TRBJ1-6
d_call: -
cdr3_aa: CASSVGNSPLHF
cdr3_nt: TGTGCCAGCAGTGTGGGTAATTCACCCCTCCACTTT

v_call: TRBV6-6
j_call: TRBJ1-2
d_call: -
cdr3_aa: CASSGRTDLAYGYTF
cdr3_nt: TGTGCCAGCAGTGGTCGGACTGACCTTGCCTATGGCTACACCTTC

v_call: TRBV29-1
j_call: TRBJ2-5
d_call: TRBD1
cdr3_aa: CSVEDPRDRGLETQYF
cdr3_nt: TGCAGCGTTGAAGATCCCCGGGACAGGGGGCTGGAGACCCAGTACTTC

v_call: TRBV6-2/TRBV6-3
j_call: TRBJ1-6
d_call: -
cdr3_aa: CASSRGRGRSPLHF
cdr3_nt: TGTGCCAGCAGTAGGGGACGCGGGCGTTCACCCCTCCACTTT

v_call: TRBV11-2
j_call: TRBJ1-1
d_call: TRBD1
cdr3_aa: CASSLDRDRAGFF
cdr3_nt: TGTGCCAGCAGCTTAGATAGAGACAGGGCGGGTTTCTTT

v_call: TRBV19
j_call: TRBJ1-5
d_call: -
cdr3_aa: CASSPQGGSGNQPQHF
cdr3_nt: TGTGCCAGTAGCCCCCAAGGGGGTTCGGGCAATCAGCCCCAGCATTTT

v_call: TRBV4-1
j_call: TRBJ1-1
d_call: -
cdr3_aa: CASSQAGSPLKNTEAFF
cdr3_nt: TGCGCCAGCAGCCAAGCGGGCAGCCCCCTGAAAAACACTGAAGCTTTCTTT

v_call: TRBV2
j_call: TRBJ2-7
d_call: -
cdr3_aa: CASSPHRVTESYEQYF
cdr3_nt: TGTGCCAGCAGTCCCCACAGGGTGACAGAATCCTACGAGCAGTACTTC

v_call: TRBV7-2
j_call: TRBJ2-5
d_call: TRBD2
cdr3_aa: CASSLAAWTSGQETQYF
cdr3_nt: TGTGCCAGCAGCTTAGCGGCCTGGACTAGCGGCCAAGAGACCCAGTACTTC

v_call: TRBV7-9
j_call: TRBJ2-7
d_call: TRBD1
cdr3_aa: CASNTPGQGYEQYF
cdr3_nt: TGTGCCAGCAATACACCGGGACAGGGCTACGAGCAGTACTTC

v_call: TRBV7-9
j_call: TRBJ2-1
d_call: TRBD2
cdr3_aa: CASSPAAGDPYNEQFF
cdr3_nt: TGTGCCAGCAGCCCGGCAGCGGGGGATCCCTACAATGAGCAGTTCTTC

v_call: TRBV27
j_call: TRBJ1-6
d_call: -
cdr3_aa: CASSLWADNSPLHF
cdr3_nt: TGTGCCAGCAGTTTATGGGCAGATAATTCACCCCTCCACTTT